One TCR beta chain is described in this entry. Ten or more counts support this clone. It lacks a known antigen. Per-base qualities were not stored, and no clone one base away is much larger. TCRbeta CDR3 regions were amplified from genomic DNA by means of the immunoSEQ Assay, a bias-controlled multiplex PCR. Per the authors' processing: Within the assay, amplification of reference gene primers was used to estimate how many nucleated cells each sample contained. To quantify the absolute abundance of each unique TCRbeta CDR3 rearrangement, sequence reads were collapsed and filtered. For each sample, productive Simpson clonality was calculated as the square root of Simpson's diversity index across productive rearrangements. TCRdb took over this immuneACCESS table, retaining in-frame rearrangements with V and J assigned. Such tables are incomplete; in checked studies, under half of the missing clones stem from an unresolved V gene, and the remainder is unexplained. V and J calls and clone size come straight from that table; D and trimming were deduced from the DNA. The sample table holds around 140,000 clones, of which 81% were seen once. The ten top clones hold about 8.4% of the sample.

CDR1 is given as MGHRA and CDR2 as YSYEKL, both from the germline V gene. Spanning cysteine to phenylalanine, the CDR3 consists of 16 amino acids. The sequence is cut down to CDR3 DNA, 48 bases in frame from base 1. V is trimmed back by 4 bases and J by 1 base, and the junction contains 3 bases that no gene match accounts for. These data come from a study of blood T cell repertoires in COVID-19 (dated by TCRdb to 2019 to 2021). Regarding the complete study: Samples covering the acute and convalescent phases of COVID-19 were provided by collaborators in the United States, Italy and Spain. The prospective study material was composed of cDNA or gDNA derived from T cells, B-cell-depleted T cells, or PBMCs. Where HLA class I and class II types were available, the types were taken from metadata supplied by the sample provider, not from assay-based typing. The repertoires were made available in a free public database intended to serve as a resource for research on the immune response to SARS-CoV-2. Sample metadata almost always included a de-identified subject ID, COVID-19 status, age in years and sex. Subjects who had been exposed to COVID-19, were actively infected with it, or had recovered from it provided the deeply sampled blood TCRbeta repertoires that made up the dataset. The samples were drawn from the first 160 participants of the ongoing ImmuneRACE study and from 950 to 1,500 subjects provided by 6 global collaborators.

Collaborating institutions collected whole blood in K2EDTA tubes following their own protocols. For TCRbeta analysis, collaborator samples were shipped as frozen whole blood, as isolated PBMCs, or as DNA extracted from either sample type. General conclusions and limits of the study: The quantity of clinical and demographic metadata differed by source and by participant and was supplied without curation.

The specimen sequenced was peripheral blood. This receptor was obtained from an older woman with active or convalescent COVID-19. The chain couples TRBV4-1 to TRBJ2-5, with 13 middle bases fitting TRBD2. The CDR3 reads as follows: CASSRRLAGGQETQYF. The nucleotide sequence reads as follows: TGCGCCAGCAGCCGACGACTAGCGGGGGGCCAAGAGACCCAGTACTTC.